The T cell receptor beta chain described here comes from a study of T cell changes during pregnancy in multiple sclerosis. The CDR3 sequence is 18 residues long. Germline V gene sequence: CDR1 MDHEN, CDR2 SYDVKM. Unmatched junction bases numbered 18, after V lost 5 bases and J lost 5 bases. TCRdb's copy holds only in-frame clones and misses some; the assay was immunoSEQ multiplex PCR. The repertoire holds fewer than 85,000 clones, roughly 95% seen once, with under 1.2% in the top ten. The V and J genes are TRBV28 and TRBJ2-1; 7 bases fit TRBD2. The receptor comes from a female donor with multiple sclerosis, enrolled in a pregnancy study. The specimen comprised peripheral blood, sampled in the second trimester of pregnancy. DNA of the CDR3: TGTGCCAGCAGTCAATATCTGGAGGGACTATCGTATAACAATGAGCAGTTCTTC. The encoded protein is CASSQYLEGLSYNNEQFF. Full variable domain (remainder filled in from reference TRBV28 and TRBJ2-1): DVKVTQSSRYLVKRTGEKVFLECVQDMDHENMFWYRQDPGLGLRLIYFSYDVKMKEKGDIPEGYSVSREKKERFSLILESASTNQTSMYLCASSQYLEGLSYNNEQFFGPGTRLTVL.